The 31 T cell receptor beta chains reported below all come from one sample, sequenced in a study of breast tumors, draining lymph nodes, adjacent tissues. TCRdb reprocessed the multiplex PCR reads via MiXCR and lists one record per CDR3 protein. Of about 110,000 distinct CDR3 sequences listed, more than 25% are singletons. Breast cancer patients provided tissue from their axillary draining lymph nodes. The specimen was axillary lymph node tissue. Receptors originate from a female donor with breast cancer. Some clones in this sample may be carry-over from other donors' samples.

The rearrangement uses TRBV12-3 or TRBV12-4 and TRBJ2-1; D not resolved. Trimming cost V 3 bases and J 6 bases, with 6 bases left between them. The CDR3 loop spans 12 amino acids. CDR3 loop: CASSLHSNEQFF. The CDR3 nucleotides are TGTGCCAGCAGTTTGCATTCCAATGAGCAGTTCTTC.

The rearrangement links TRBV28 to TRBJ2-3; the D call may be TRBD1 or TRBD2 (6 bases each). Germline loops: CDR1 MDHEN, CDR2 SYDVKM. The CDR3 covers 14 residues. V was clipped by 3 bases and J by 7 bases, with 14 bases between them. CDR3 residues: CASSLSPGGHTQYF. As DNA, the CDR3 is TGTGCCAGCAGTTTGTCCCCCGGGGGCCATACGCAGTATTTT. The full variable domain, with the rest looked up from reference TRBV28 and TRBJ2-3, is DVKVTQSSRYLVKRTGEKVFLECVQDMDHENMFWYRQDPGLGLRLIYFSYDVKMKEKGDIPEGYSVSREKKERFSLILESASTNQTSMYLCASSLSPGGHTQYFGPGTRLTVL.

On this clonotype itself: This likely comes from a read error, as the CDR3 has no conserved phenylalanine or tryptophan at its end. The genes are TRBV7-2 and TRBJ2-5; D may be TRBD1 or TRBD2 (5 bases each). V dropped 4 bases and J dropped 5 bases, with 11 bases sitting between them. This CDR3 is built from 13 residues. Germline V gene data show CDR1 as SGHTA and CDR2 as FQGNSA. The CDR3 DNA reads TGTGCCAGCAGCTGGGACCTCCGGGAGACCCAGTACTAC. Translating it yields CASSWDLRETQYY.

In regard to this clonotype: With a much larger clone just one base away, this may be a read error. The chain recombines TRBV6-6 with TRBJ2-7, with D maybe TRBD1 (6 bases). The CDR3 totals 12 residues. Germline lookup yields CDR1 MNHNY and CDR2 SVGAGI (reference sequence). Trimming cost V 10 bases and J 5 bases, with 15 bases left between them. The CDR3, as DNA: TGTGCCACCGGCCGCCAGGGGCACGAGCAGTACTTC. The encoded protein is CATGRQGHEQYF.

J is TRBJ2-2 and V is TRBV7-9; TRBD2 might be the D (7 bases). The CDR3 sequence is 14 residues long. Deletions cut 4 bases from V and 4 bases from J, with 10 bases between. Germline lookup yields CDR1 SEHNR and CDR2 FQNEAQ (reference sequence). The CDR3: CASSSGGFTGELFF. CDR3 coding DNA: TGTGCCAGCAGCTCGGGGGGCTTCACCGGGGAGCTGTTTTTT.

Ten or more counts support this clonotype. The rearrangement uses TRBV13 and TRBJ1-2; D is possibly TRBD1 (6 bases). The germline gives CDR1 PRHDT, CDR2 FYEKMQ (reference sequence). The CDR3 sequence is 17 residues long. Trimming took off 2 bases at V and 8 bases at J, with 24 bases between the two ends. In nucleotides, the CDR3 is TGTGCCAGCAGCTTAACGCACAACAGGGACCCGGTCTCGGGCTACACCTTC. Protein: CASSLTHNRDPVSGYTF.

This clonotype was recorded at least ten times. The CDR3: CASSVGTSSSYEQYF. In DNA, the CDR3 is TGTGCCAGCAGTGTCGGGACATCAAGCTCCTACGAGCAGTACTTC. The chain is built from TRBV25-1 and TRBJ2-7, with D perhaps matching TRBD1 (6 bases). CDR1 and CDR2 from the germline V gene are MGHDK and SYGVNS. The CDR3 loop spans 15 amino acids. V was shortened by 4 bases and J by 0 bases, with 13 bases between the two germline ends.

This clonotype was detected many times. The chain combines TRBV20-1 with TRBJ2-5; 7 bases agree with TRBD2. V shed 7 bases, J shed 4 bases, and the junction held 18 bases outside the gene matches. Germline CDR1 is DFQATT and CDR2 is SNEGSKA (reference sequence). This CDR3 contains 16 residues. The CDR3 loop is CSVGLVLGEARETQYF. The CDR3 nucleotides read TGCAGTGTTGGACTAGTGCTTGGTGAAGCGCGAGAGACCCAGTACTTC.

The gene calls are TRBV7-2 and TRBJ1-1, with unresolved D. V lost 4 bases to trimming and J lost 2 bases, with 8 bases between them. In germline, CDR1 is SGHTA, CDR2 FQGNSA. This CDR3 has 13 amino acids. CDR3 sequence (DNA): TGTGCCAGCAGCTCTAACCCTAACACTGAAGCTTTCTTT. This encodes CASSSNPNTEAFF.

This clonotype has only a few counts. The junction does not match germline at one end; this may be a read error. The chain's CDR3 is CASSRDRPQDTQYF. The CDR3 nucleotides are TGCGCCAGCAGCCGTGACAGGCCTCAAGACACCCAGTACTTC. The gene calls are TRBV5-1 and TRBJ2-5; possible D gene TRBD1, 6 bases. Germline values: CDR1 SGHRS, CDR2 YFSETQ. CDR3 length: 14 residues.

This clonotype was observed at least ten times. The gene calls are TRBV6-5 and TRBJ2-7; D is undetermined. This CDR3 region has 13 residues. Between the trimmed V and J ends, which lost 7 bases and 2 bases, there was a span of 12 bases. From germline, CDR1 is MNHEY and CDR2 SVGAGI. The CDR3 region is CASMASTPYEQYF. The CDR3 DNA reads TGTGCCAGCATGGCCTCCACCCCCTACGAGCAGTACTTC.

The chain recombines TRBV7-2 with TRBJ2-3, with unresolved D. The CDR3 has 13 residues. Trimming left V 6 bases short and J 1 base short, with 8 bases between. CDR1 and CDR2 from the germline V gene are SGHTA and FQGNSA. The CDR3 nucleotides read TGTGCCAGCAGGGGCGAGGGCACAGATACGCAGTATTTT. Amino acids: CASRGEGTDTQYF.

This clonotype appeared many times. The chain carries TRBV24-1 and TRBJ1-2; no clear D. The CDR3 runs 14 residues. Trimming removed 4 bases at V and 2 bases at J, with 10 bases between. The germline CDR1 and CDR2 sequences are KGHDR and SFDVKD. This CDR3 is CATSDLGQNYGYTF. In DNA form, the CDR3 reads TGTGCCACCAGTGACCTTGGTCAGAACTATGGCTACACCTTC.

This clonotype was detected ten times or more. The chain has TRBV5-6 and TRBJ2-3; D gene unclear. Trimming pared 0 bases from V and 2 bases from J, leaving 7 bases between. The CDR3 loop spans 14 amino acids. Germline V gene lookup returns CDR1 SGHDT and CDR2 YYEEEE. CDR3 protein: CASSLARVTDTQYF. In DNA, the CDR3 is TGTGCCAGCAGCTTGGCTAGGGTCACAGATACGCAGTATTTT.

This clonotype came up many times. The chain recombines TRBV5-1 with TRBJ2-2; D perhaps matches TRBD2 (6 bases). From germline, CDR1 is SGHRS and CDR2 YFSETQ. The CDR3 is 14 amino acids. Trimming took off 2 bases at V and 7 bases at J, with 12 bases between the two ends. The CDR3 here is CASSFEGTGGELFF. The CDR3 DNA follows: TGCGCCAGCAGCTTTGAGGGGACTGGCGGGGAGCTGTTTTTT.

This clonotype was observed a few times. J is TRBJ1-1 and V is TRBV7-8; D ambiguous. The CDR3 is made up of 14 amino acids. Per germline, CDR1 SGHVS and CDR2 FQNEAQ. V lost 5 bases and J lost 3, with 13 bases in between. CDR3 sequence: CASSLGPGDTEAFF. The CDR3 DNA reads as TGTGCCAGCAGCCTTGGACCCGGCGACACTGAAGCTTTCTTT. Variable domain in full (rest from reference TRBV7-8 and TRBJ1-1): GAGVSQSPRYKVAKRGQDVALRCDPISGHVSLFWYQQALGQGPEFLTYFQNEAQLDKSGLPSDRFFAERPEGSVSTLKIQRTQQEDSAVYLCASSLGPGDTEAFFGQGTRLTVV.

The CDR3 reads CASSVDMNTEAFF. The CDR3 bases are TGTGCCAGCAGCGTAGATATGAACACTGAAGCTTTCTTT. The V call is TRBV9, the J call TRBJ1-1; D gene unclear. The CDR3 spans 13 residues. V was pared by 0 bases and J by 0 bases, with 3 bases between. Per germline, CDR1 SGDLS and CDR2 YYNGEE.

This clonotype has just a few counts. This could be a read error, since a much larger clone is one nucleotide away. The chain has TRBV5-4 and TRBJ2-2; a possible D gene is TRBD1 (5 bases). Germline V CDR1 and CDR2: SGHNT, YYREEE (reference sequence). The CDR3 contains 16 residues. The V end lost 3 bases, the J end lost 2 bases, and 14 bases lay between the germline ends. CDR3 region: CASSSIGAINTGELFF. CDR3 in DNA: TGTGCCAGCAGCTCCATTGGGGCGATAAACACCGGGGAGCTGTTTTTT.

This clonotype was observed at least ten times. V gene TRBV7-9 combines with J gene TRBJ2-2, with 9 bases matching TRBD2. The CDR3 spans 15 residues. With V trimmed by 4 bases and J by 2 bases, 2 bases remained unmatched. The V gene's germline CDR1 is SEHNR and CDR2 FQNEAQ (reference sequence). CDR3 in amino acids: CASSWLAGNTGELFF. Here the CDR3 DNA reads TGTGCCAGCAGCTGGCTAGCGGGAAACACCGGGGAGCTGTTTTTT.

This clonotype has ten or more counts. The gene calls are TRBV11-2 and TRBJ1-4; possible D gene TRBD1, 5 bases. The length of the CDR3 is 16 residues. Germline assignment: CDR1 SGHAT and CDR2 FQNNGV. V was clipped by 0 bases and J by 8 bases, with 16 bases between them. The chain's CDR3 is CASSLEYGAGKEKLFF. DNA of the CDR3: TGTGCCAGCAGCTTAGAGTACGGGGCCGGGAAGGAAAAACTGTTTTTT.

This chain connects TRBV20-1 to TRBJ1-2; tentatively, D is TRBD1 (5 bases). V shed 0 bases and J shed 8 bases, with 13 bases lying between them. The CDR3 is made up of 13 amino acids. CDR1 and CDR2 from the germline V gene are DFQATT and SNEGSKA (reference sequence). CDR3 sequence reads: CSARDRGGYGYTF. In nucleotides, the CDR3 is TGCAGTGCTAGAGATCGGGGGGGTTACGGCTACACCTTC.

This clonotype was picked up many times. The V gene is TRBV5-1, the J gene TRBJ2-7; 9 bases align to TRBD1. This CDR3 has 14 amino acids. V lost 0 bases and J lost 7; bases outside the gene matches: 5. In germline, CDR1 is SGHRS, CDR2 YFSETQ. CDR3 sequence (DNA): TGCGCCAGCAGCTTGGCACAGGGGGCGGGAGAGCAGTACTTC. Protein: CASSLAQGAGEQYF.

There are many counts of this clonotype. The V gene is TRBV4-1, the J gene TRBJ1-5, with a weak D call TRBD1 (5 bases). The germline CDR1 and CDR2 sequences are MGHRA and YSYEKL. With 0 bases removed from V and 5 bases from J, the gap between germline ends came to 14 bases. This CDR3 has 16 amino acids. The CDR3 nucleotides read TGCGCCAGCAGCCAAGATGGTTTCAGAGGGGATCAGCCCCAGCATTTT. The encoded protein is CASSQDGFRGDQPQHF.

Worth noting for this clonotype: The conserved final phenylalanine or tryptophan is absent from the CDR3, which likely points to a read error. The V gene is TRBV7-8, the J gene TRBJ2-1, with 8 bases identical to TRBD2. Germline V gene data show CDR1 as SGHVS and CDR2 as FQNEAQ. This CDR3 comprises 14 residues. CDR3 protein: CASSLIRTSNAQFL. The CDR3 region has the DNA TGTGCCAGCAGCTTAATAAGGACTAGCAATGCGCAGTTCCTC.

A word on this clonotype: A much larger clone lies a single base off, so this may be a read error. The rearrangement joins TRBV27 to TRBJ1-5; a weak D match, TRBD1 (6 bases). Germline lookup yields CDR1 MNHEY and CDR2 SMNVEV (reference sequence). The CDR3 spans 15 residues. The CDR3 loop reads CASGFRGISNQPQHF. In nucleotides, the CDR3 is TGTGCCAGCGGTTTTAGGGGGATTAGCAATCAGCCCCAGCATTTT.

V usage is TRBV9 and J usage is TRBJ2-2, with TRBD2 identical over 7 bases. The junction had 8 bases not matched to a gene; V was cut back by 4 bases and J by 8 bases. The germline V gene has CDR1 SGDLS and CDR2 YYNGEE. The CDR3 sequence is 14 residues long. CDR3 coding DNA: TGTGCCAGCAGCACAAGCGGGGCGGGAGGGGAGCTGTTTTTT. Its translation is CASSTSGAGGELFF.

Only one count was recorded for this clonotype. A read error is possible here, since a much larger clone lies one base away. The chain links TRBV6-5 to TRBJ1-2, with D tentatively TRBD1 (6 bases). Germline V CDR1 and CDR2: MNHEY, SVGAGI. Between the trimmed V and J ends, which lost 5 bases and 7 bases, there was a span of 20 bases. The CDR3 loop spans 15 amino acids. The CDR3 bases are TGTGCCAGCAGTCACATACAGGGAATTTGGTGTGGCTACACCTTC. Translated, it gives CASSHIQGIWCGYTF.

This chain uses TRBV28 with TRBJ2-1; 11 positions match TRBD2. CDR3 length: 17 residues. Per germline, CDR1 MDHEN and CDR2 SYDVKM. J lost 7 bases, V lost 5 bases, and 13 bases had no gene match. CDR3 nucleotides: TGTGCCAGCAGTAGGGGGGTAGCGGGAGGGTGGTTTAATGAGCAGTTCTTC. Residues: CASSRGVAGGWFNEQFF.

In its sample, this clonotype was seen once. The chain recombines TRBV10-3 with TRBJ1-5; D possibly corresponds to TRBD1 (5 bases). CDR1 is ENHRY and CDR2 is SYGVKD in the germline V gene. This CDR3 region has 17 residues. Trimming pared 4 bases from V and 5 bases from J, leaving 21 bases between. The CDR3 here is CAISARDPQGAHQPQHF. The DNA for the CDR3 is TGTGCCATCAGTGCTAGAGATCCTCAGGGTGCCCATCAGCCCCAGCATTTT.

The table lists this clonotype with many counts. The gene calls are TRBV7-2 and TRBJ2-1; 11 bases align to TRBD1. Trimming cost V 1 base and J 6 bases; bases outside gene matches: 5. CDR3 length: 16 amino acids. Germline V gene lookup returns CDR1 SGHTA and CDR2 FQGNSA. This CDR3 reads CASSLGGTGGINEQFF. The CDR3 region has the DNA TGTGCCAGCAGCTTAGGAGGGACAGGGGGGATCAATGAGCAGTTCTTC.

With regard to this clonotype: The DNA is omitted, as the CDR3 cannot be located on it reliably, and the CDR3 follows TCRdb's listing. The rearrangement links TRBV29-1 to TRBJ2-2; the table's D call, TRBD1, was not checked against the DNA. Germline CDR1 reads SQVTM; CDR2 reads ANQGSEA. With termini counted, the CDR3 has 17 amino acids. The CDR3 reads CSVGGQNYEQYFGELFF.